This record concerns one T cell receptor beta chain sequence. No antigen is known for it. The V gene lost 5 bases and the J gene lost 4 bases, with 12 bases spanning the gap. The CDR3 is 14 amino acids. CDR1 is SGHAT and CDR2 is FQNNGV in the germline V gene. The data derive from a study of beta chain features in type 1 diabetes. For the study at large: Cell yields, age and gender were similar between patients and healthy donors.

The sequenced template was cDNA made from the entire isolated RNA. Libraries were prepared by immunoSEQ multiplex PCR; TCRdb keeps only in-frame clonotypes and omits some of them. Here the sample spans around 250,000 clones, roughly a quarter being singletons. Study-wide findings and caveats: Shorter TCRB CDR3s, moderately but significantly so, marked every one of the four CD4+ subsets in Type 1 diabetes patients. Insertions were fewer and deletions more numerous at VDJ junctions in type 1 diabetes patients. Within patients, naive, central memory and Treg TCRB repertoires seemed more similar than within healthy donors.

The specimen was naive CD4+ T cells from blood. The receptor was isolated from a woman between 25 and 40 years old with type 1 diabetes. This chain uses TRBV11-2 with TRBJ2-1; the D gene is possibly TRBD2 (5 bases). CDR3 sequence: CASSHLRGYNEQFF. Written as DNA, the CDR3 is TGTGCCAGCAGCCACTTACGGGGTTACAATGAGCAGTTCTTC.